This TCR beta chain stems from a study of blood T cell repertoires in COVID-19. Study as a whole: From the United States, Italy and Spain came samples of acute and convalescent COVID-19.

Germline values: CDR1 SGHRS, CDR2 YFSETQ. This CDR3 region has 15 residues. The V end was cut by 0 bases, the J end by 8 bases, with 15 bases between. TCRdb's copy holds only in-frame clones and misses some; the assay was immunoSEQ multiplex PCR. The table shows some 250,000 clones, with about 86% occurring only once. The specimen sequenced was peripheral blood. This TCR was sampled from a woman aged 60 to 75 with active or convalescent COVID-19. The V gene is TRBV5-1, the J gene TRBJ2-1; tentatively, D is TRBD2 (5 bases). CDR3 amino acids: CASSLEYRGDDEQFF. The CDR3 nucleotides read TGCGCCAGCAGCTTGGAATATCGGGGAGACGATGAGCAGTTCTTC.